The clone carrying this T cell receptor (beta chain) was observed a few times. Enrolment of Seattle patients took place during active infection, and they were followed longitudinally. The data were taken from a study of blood T cell repertoires in COVID-19. Background on the study: Spain, Italy and the United States supplied samples that represented acute and convalescent COVID-19. PBMCs, B-cell-depleted T cells, or T cells provided the cDNA or gDNA that made up the material.

Sequencing was performed with immunoSEQ multiplex PCR; in TCRdb, only in-frame clones are kept and a portion is missing. The sample holds a few hundred thousand clones, 90% seen once. Germline V CDR1 and CDR2: SGHTS, YDEGEE. V dropped 3 bases and J dropped 10 bases, with 14 bases sitting between them. CDR3 length equals 13 residues. The V call is TRBV5-8, the J call TRBJ2-1; D not certain. Material: peripheral blood. This TCR derives from a woman aged 60-70 years with COVID-19, enrolled during active disease. The CDR3 nucleotides are TGTGCCAGCAGCTCATACTACCCTCGGGAGCAGTTCTTC. It translates to CASSSYYPREQFF. Full variable domain (rest looked up from reference TRBV5-8 and TRBJ2-1): EAGVTQSPTHLIKTRGQQATLRCSPISGHTSVYWYQQALGLGLQFLLWYDEGEERNRGNFPPRFSGRQFPNYSSELNVNALELEDSALYLCASSSYYPREQFFGPGTRLTVL.